This T cell receptor (beta chain) was found in a study of T cell responses to AZD1222 COVID-19 vaccine. Profiled with immunoSEQ multiplex PCR; TCRdb holds only in-frame clones, not every one. The profile shows tens of thousands of clones, roughly 90% of them singletons. V shed 4 bases and J shed 8 bases, with 17 bases lying between them. The CDR3 is made up of 14 amino acids. The V gene's germline CDR1 is SEHNR and CDR2 FQNEAQ (reference sequence). The sequences come from peripheral blood, collected on day 0 of AZD1222 vaccination. The chain couples TRBV7-9 to TRBJ1-2; possible D gene TRBD1, 5 bases. The TCR comes from an adult in good health. DNA for the CDR3: TGTGCCAGCAGCTCCGCGGGACTCCCGGGAGGCTACACCTTC. Translation gives CASSSAGLPGGYTF.